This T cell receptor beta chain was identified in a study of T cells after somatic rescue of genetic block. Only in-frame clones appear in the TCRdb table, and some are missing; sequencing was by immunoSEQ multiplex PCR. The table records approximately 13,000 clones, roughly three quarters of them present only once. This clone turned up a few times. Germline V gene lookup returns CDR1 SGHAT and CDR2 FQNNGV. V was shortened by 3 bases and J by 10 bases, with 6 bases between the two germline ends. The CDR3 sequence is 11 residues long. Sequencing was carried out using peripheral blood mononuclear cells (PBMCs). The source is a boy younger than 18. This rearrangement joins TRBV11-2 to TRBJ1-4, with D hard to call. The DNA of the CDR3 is TGTGCCAGCAGCTTCCCTAGAAAACTGTTTTTT. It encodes CASSFPRKLFF.